The 24 T cell receptor beta chains below were found in one sample sequenced in a study of shared clonotypes between healthy human individuals. Sequencing was performed with immunoSEQ multiplex PCR; in TCRdb, only in-frame clones are kept and a portion is missing. The sample lists over 850,000 clones; around 78% were seen once. The sample taken for sequencing was memory CD4+ T cells from PBMCs. Subset in this sample: CD45RA-negative fraction. The origin of the receptors is a man aged 18 to 30 in good health. Some clones in this sample may be carry-over from other donors' samples.

Here the CDR3 DNA reads TGTGCCAGCAGCGTAGGGTCGGACTCAGCCTACGAGCAGTACTTC. Residues: CASSVGSDSAYEQYF. The chain uses TRBV9 and TRBJ2-7; D might be TRBD2 (5 bases). Trimming took off 0 bases at V and 2 bases at J, with 12 bases between the two ends. Per the germline V gene, CDR1 is SGDLS and CDR2 is YYNGEE. The CDR3 extends over 15 amino acids.

The chain uses TRBV4-2 and TRBJ2-7; D unresolved. The germline CDR1 and CDR2 sequences are LGHNA and YNFKEQ. Trimming left V 1 base short and J 0 bases short, with 10 bases between. The CDR3 has 15 residues. As DNA, the CDR3 is TGTGCCAGCAGCCAAGGATGGCTGTCCTCCTACGAGCAGTACTTC. It translates to CASSQGWLSSYEQYF.

The rearrangement links TRBV7-9 to TRBJ2-1; D ambiguous. From germline, CDR1 is SEHNR and CDR2 FQNEAQ (reference sequence). The V end was cut by 5 bases, the J end by 8 bases, with 7 bases between. This CDR3 is 11 amino acids long. In DNA, the CDR3 is TGTGCCAGCAGCCGGTCCGATGAGCAGTTCTTC. Translated: CASSRSDEQFF.

The chain uses TRBV25-1 and TRBJ2-2; D is unresolved. The length of the CDR3 is 13 residues. Germline CDR1 reads MGHDK; CDR2 reads SYGVNS. Trimming removed 5 bases from V and 5 bases from J, with 9 bases in between. CDR3: CASSSLRTGELFF. CDR3 bases: TGTGCCAGCAGTTCGTTAAGGACCGGGGAGCTGTTTTTT.

V gene TRBV28 combines with J gene TRBJ2-2; perhaps D is TRBD1 or TRBD2 (6 bases each). The CDR3 spans 14 residues. V lost 5 bases, J lost 5 bases, and 12 bases lay in between. Germline V gene lookup returns CDR1 MDHEN and CDR2 SYDVKM. The DNA for the CDR3 is TGTGCCAGCAGTAGGGGGGCGCTTACCGGGGAGCTGTTTTTT. It codes for CASSRGALTGELFF. Looking up the rest from reference TRBV28 and TRBJ2-2 gives the full variable domain: DVKVTQSSRYLVKRTGEKVFLECVQDMDHENMFWYRQDPGLGLRLIYFSYDVKMKEKGDIPEGYSVSREKKERFSLILESASTNQTSMYLCASSRGALTGELFFGEGSRLTVL.

This chain joins TRBV4-3 and TRBJ1-4; TRBD1 aligns across 11 bases. Germline CDR1 is LGHNA and CDR2 is YSLEER. V was clipped by 3 bases and J by 8 bases; unmatched bases: 2. This CDR3 contains 14 residues. The CDR3 DNA is TGCGCCAGCAGCCAGGGACAGGGGGAAGAAAAACTGTTTTTT. It translates to CASSQGQGEEKLFF.

V gene TRBV5-5 combines with J gene TRBJ1-1; TRBD1 might be the D (6 bases). V lost 5 bases to trimming and J lost 4 bases, with 15 bases between them. CDR1 and CDR2 (germline): SGHKS, YYEKEE (reference sequence). This CDR3 region has 14 residues. The CDR3 sequence: CASRLLTGITEAFF. CDR3 coding DNA: TGTGCCAGCAGACTTCTTACAGGGATCACTGAAGCTTTCTTT.

V and J are TRBV28 and TRBJ2-7, with 11 bases that match TRBD1. The CDR3 runs 18 residues. Germline CDR1 MDHEN, CDR2 SYDVKM. The V segment lost 1 base and the J segment 0 bases; nucleotides outside the gene matches: 8. The CDR3 spells CASSLFPGQGVRSYEQYF. The CDR3 nucleotides are TGTGCCAGCAGTTTATTTCCGGGACAGGGGGTTCGCTCCTACGAGCAGTACTTC.

This chain connects TRBV7-2 to TRBJ1-2; 8 bases fit TRBD1. This CDR3 has 15 residues. CDR1 and CDR2 from the germline V gene are SGHTA and FQGNSA. Trimming cost V 0 bases and J 4 bases; bases outside gene matches: 4. The CDR3 sequence: CASSLAEQGVYGYTF. CDR3 DNA sequence: TGTGCCAGCAGCTTAGCGGAACAGGGGGTCTATGGCTACACCTTC.

The chain combines TRBV7-2 with TRBJ1-4; D is unclear. The germline V gene has CDR1 SGHTA and CDR2 FQGNSA. This CDR3 contains 14 residues. V lost 4 bases and J lost 7, with 13 bases in between. CDR3 nucleotides: TGTGCCAGCAGCTCAATCAGACTCGGTGAAAAACTGTTTTTT. This sequence encodes CASSSIRLGEKLFF.

The CDR3 bases are TGTGCCTGGAGGGTCCACATGAACACTGAAGCTTTCTTT. This gives the protein CAWRVHMNTEAFF. The rearrangement links TRBV30 to TRBJ1-1; D not certain. CDR3 length: 13 residues. Germline values: CDR1 GTSNPN, CDR2 SVGIG (reference sequence). V was trimmed by 3 bases and J by 0 bases, leaving 8 bases between them.

The V gene is TRBV4-1, the J gene TRBJ2-3; 7 bases align to TRBD2. Losses at the gene ends were 1 base for V and 2 bases for J; bases not matched to a gene: 3. Germline CDR1 and CDR2: MGHRA and YSYEKL. CDR3 size: 15 residues. CDR3: CASSQGEGYTDTQYF. CDR3 DNA sequence: TGCGCCAGCAGCCAAGGGGAGGGGTACACAGATACGCAGTATTTT.

This clone occurred a few times. The chain couples TRBV29-1 to TRBJ1-1, with D perhaps matching TRBD1 (6 bases). CDR3 length equals 11 residues. Germline V gives CDR1 SQVTM, CDR2 ANQGSEA. V lost 6 bases to trimming and J lost 5 bases, with 10 bases between them. The CDR3: CSVNRDTEAFF. In DNA form, the CDR3 reads TGCAGCGTGAACAGGGATACTGAAGCTTTCTTT.

Written as DNA, the CDR3 is TGTGCCAGCAGCCTGACTTCATCCTACGAGCAGTACTTC. Amino acids: CASSLTSSYEQYF. The chain couples TRBV6-1 to TRBJ2-7; no clear D gene. This CDR3 region has 13 residues. Trimming stripped 6 bases from V and 1 base from J, with 10 bases between. CDR1 and CDR2 from the germline V gene are MNHNS and SASEGT.

The gene calls are TRBV7-9 and TRBJ2-3; D possibly uses TRBD1 or TRBD2 (6 bases each). The germline V gene encodes CDR1 SEHNR and CDR2 FQNEAQ (reference sequence). V shed 3 bases and J shed 1 base, with 14 bases lying between them. The CDR3 has 16 amino acids. This CDR3 is CASSFTQRGGTDTQYF. CDR3 sequence (DNA): TGTGCCAGCAGCTTTACTCAAAGGGGGGGCACAGATACGCAGTATTTT.

This clone was seen only once. The V gene is TRBV5-6, the J gene TRBJ2-7, with D perhaps TRBD2 (5 bases). From germline, CDR1 is SGHDT and CDR2 YYEEEE. This CDR3 has 14 residues. Deletions cut 3 bases from V and 2 bases from J, with 12 bases between. CDR3 DNA sequence: TGTGCCAGCAGCTCCGCCTACGGGACCTACGAGCAGTACTTC. It specifies CASSSAYGTYEQYF. The full variable domain, in which reference TRBV5-6 and TRBJ2-7 provide the parts outside the CDR3, is DAGVTQSPTHLIKTRGQQVTLRCSPKSGHDTVSWYQQALGQGPQFIFQYYEEEERQRGNFPDRFSGHQFPNYSSELNVNALLLGDSALYLCASSSAYGTYEQYFGPGTRLTVT.

V usage is TRBV6-6 and J usage is TRBJ1-1, with a tentative D call TRBD1 (5 bases). Germline V gives CDR1 MNHNY, CDR2 SVGAGI (reference sequence). Between the trimmed V and J ends, which lost 7 bases and 4 bases, there was a span of 16 bases. The CDR3 is made up of 14 amino acids. CDR3 region: CASNFWGVGTEAFF. The CDR3 DNA reads TGTGCCAGCAATTTTTGGGGGGTGGGCACTGAAGCTTTCTTT.

The CDR3 nucleotides are TGTGCCATCATGGAAGGCGGGAGGTCCTACAATGAGCAGTTCTTC. Residues: CAIMEGGRSYNEQFF. This rearrangement joins TRBV10-3 to TRBJ2-1, with 8 bases that match TRBD2. The CDR3 loop spans 15 amino acids. With V trimmed by 7 bases and J by 1 base, 6 bases remained unmatched. Germline values: CDR1 ENHRY, CDR2 SYGVKD.

CDR3 coding DNA: TGTGCCAGCAGCTCCCCCCAGATGAACACTGAAGCTTTCTTT. Translating it yields CASSSPQMNTEAFF. The chain links TRBV5-4 to TRBJ1-1, with D hard to call. The CDR3 runs 14 residues. The germline CDR1 and CDR2 sequences are SGHNT and YYREEE (reference sequence). Trimming cost V 3 bases and J 0 bases, with 9 bases left between them.

This clone was seen only a few times. Other DNA sequences in the same sample also yield this CDR3. The V and J genes are TRBV11-3 and TRBJ2-2; 13 nucleotides match TRBD2. The CDR3 is 14 residues long. The V gene's germline CDR1 is SGHNT and CDR2 YENEEA. The V segment lost 5 bases and the J segment 8 bases; nucleotides outside the gene matches: 2. CDR3 DNA: TGTGCCAGCAGCCTGGGACTAGCGGGAGGGGAGCTGTTTTTT. Translated: CASSLGLAGGELFF.

The V gene is TRBV28, the J gene TRBJ2-5; TRBD2 aligns across 9 bases. The DNA end lines up better with TRBJ2-7; the J call may be wrong. The CDR3 runs to 14 residues. The germline V gene encodes CDR1 MDHEN and CDR2 SYDVKM. In nucleotides, the CDR3 is TGTGCCAGCAGAAAGCGGGAGGACCGTTACGAGCAGTACTTC. Its translation: CASRKREDRYEQYF.

This clone was counted once. The V call is TRBV13, the J call TRBJ1-6; no clear D. The CDR3 is 16 amino acids. Germline V lookup: CDR1 PRHDT, CDR2 FYEKMQ (reference sequence). The ends were cut back, 5 bases at V and 8 bases at J, with 19 bases in the middle. CDR3 sequence reads: CASSPLGRTEHSPLHF. CDR3 DNA sequence: TGTGCCAGCAGCCCGCTAGGCCGGACGGAACATTCACCCCTCCACTTT.

The V and J genes are TRBV27 and TRBJ1-1; 7 bases map to TRBD1. V lost 5 bases and J lost 5; bases outside the gene matches: 8. The V gene's germline CDR1 is MNHEY and CDR2 SMNVEV (reference sequence). The CDR3 is made up of 14 amino acids. CDR3 in DNA: TGTGCCAGCAGTGCGCTAGGGGGCACGACTGAAGCTTTCTTT. Protein product: CASSALGGTTEAFF.

The rearrangement links TRBV18 to TRBJ1-1, with D perhaps matching TRBD1 (5 bases). Germline V gene lookup returns CDR1 KGHSH and CDR2 LQKENI. This CDR3 has 15 residues. The V end was cut by 3 bases, the J end by 8 bases, with 19 bases between. The DNA for the CDR3 is TGTGCCAGCTCACCCGGGACTTCCTTCGTAAGGGAAGCTTTCTTT. Protein product: CASSPGTSFVREAFF.